This entry features one TCR beta chain sequence. This specimen includes other DNA sequences encoding the same CDR3. V gave up 3 bases and J gave up 3 bases, with 12 bases separating them. Germline V lookup: CDR1 LNHDA, CDR2 SQIVND (reference sequence). The CDR3 spans 14 residues. This entry comes from a study of blood T cell repertoires in COVID-19. On the study more broadly: Donors in the United States, Italy and Spain gave samples during acute or convalescent COVID-19. PBMCs, B-cell-depleted T cells, or T cells were the source of the cDNA or gDNA that made up the material.

The assay was immunoSEQ multiplex PCR, and TCRdb's table has in-frame clones only and misses some. The sample yields approximately 160,000 clones, roughly 80% seen once. Sequencing was carried out using peripheral blood. The receptor comes from a man younger than 35 with active or convalescent COVID-19. The rearrangement uses TRBV19 and TRBJ2-7; maybe TRBD1 (6 bases). The CDR3 DNA follows: TGTGCCAGTAGTATTAGGCAAGGGGGCTACGAGCAGTACTTC. Protein: CASSIRQGGYEQYF.